This TCR beta chain was identified in a study of OX40 agonist ivuxolimab in advanced cancers. The V and J ends lost 2 bases and 14 bases, in that order; junction bases with no gene match: 9. CDR1 is LNHDA and CDR2 is SQIVND in the germline V gene (reference sequence). This CDR3 is built from 13 residues. Study-level findings and limits: Dose levels from 0.1 to 3.0 mg/kg saw CD4+ and CD8+ blood T cells expand clonally by week 6.

Points on this clone: As yet, its antigen is unknown.

Here immunoSEQ multiplex PCR was the method, and the copy in TCRdb shows in-frame clones only, minus some. Of approximately 74,000 clones listed, approximately 92% were seen once; the top ten hold around 0.5%. This clonotype originated in an adult with an advanced solid tumor such as melanoma, head and neck, liver or kidney cancer. The rearrangement links TRBV19 to TRBJ2-1; 7 nucleotides agree with TRBD1. This specimen consisted of CD4+ or CD8+ T cells sorted from blood, obtained in a trial of the OX40 agonist ivuxolimab. CDR3 DNA: TGTGCCAGTAGTATAAAGTACAGACAGGGAGAGTTCTTC. Protein: CASSIKYRQGEFF.